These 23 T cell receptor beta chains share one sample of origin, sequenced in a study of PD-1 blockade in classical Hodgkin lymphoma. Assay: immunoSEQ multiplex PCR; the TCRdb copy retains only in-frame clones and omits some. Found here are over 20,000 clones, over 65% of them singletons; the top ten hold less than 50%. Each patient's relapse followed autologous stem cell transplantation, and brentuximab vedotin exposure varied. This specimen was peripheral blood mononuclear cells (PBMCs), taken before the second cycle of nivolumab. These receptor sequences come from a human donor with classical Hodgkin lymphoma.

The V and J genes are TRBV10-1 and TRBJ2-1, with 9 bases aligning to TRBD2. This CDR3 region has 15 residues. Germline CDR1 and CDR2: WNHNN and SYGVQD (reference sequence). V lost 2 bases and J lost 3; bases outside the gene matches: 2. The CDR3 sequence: CASSETSGFYNEQFF. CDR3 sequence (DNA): TGCGCCAGCAGTGAGACTAGCGGGTTCTACAATGAGCAGTTCTTC.

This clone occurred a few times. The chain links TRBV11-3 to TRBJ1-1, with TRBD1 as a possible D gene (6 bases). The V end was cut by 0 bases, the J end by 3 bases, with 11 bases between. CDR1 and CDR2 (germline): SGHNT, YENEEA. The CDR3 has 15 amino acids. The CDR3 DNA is TGTGCCAGCAGCTTAGAGGGGGCAGGGGACACTGAAGCTTTCTTT. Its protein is CASSLEGAGDTEAFF.

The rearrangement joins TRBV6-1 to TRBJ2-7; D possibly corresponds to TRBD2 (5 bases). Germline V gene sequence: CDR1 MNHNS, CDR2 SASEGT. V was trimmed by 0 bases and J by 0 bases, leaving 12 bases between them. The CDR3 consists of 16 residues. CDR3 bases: TGTGCCAGCAGTGAAGCGAAGCGGCTTAGCTCCTACGAGCAGTACTTC. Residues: CASSEAKRLSSYEQYF.

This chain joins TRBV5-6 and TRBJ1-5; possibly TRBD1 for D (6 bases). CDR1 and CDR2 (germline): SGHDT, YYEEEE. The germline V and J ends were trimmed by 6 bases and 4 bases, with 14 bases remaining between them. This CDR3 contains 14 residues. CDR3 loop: CASTRSTGNQPQHF. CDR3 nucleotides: TGTGCCAGCACCCGGAGTACAGGGAATCAGCCCCAGCATTTT.

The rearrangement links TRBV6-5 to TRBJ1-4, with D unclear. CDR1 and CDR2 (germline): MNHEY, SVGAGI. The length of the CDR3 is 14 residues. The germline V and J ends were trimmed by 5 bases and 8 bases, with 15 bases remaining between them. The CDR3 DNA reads TGTGCCAGCAGTACCCAAATCGAGCGGGAAAAACTGTTTTTT. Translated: CASSTQIEREKLFF.

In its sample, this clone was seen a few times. DNA for the CDR3: TGTGCCAGCAGTATAAGCGGTACCTACGAGCAGTACTTC. Protein product: CASSISGTYEQYF. This chain links TRBV11-2 with TRBJ2-7; D is perhaps TRBD2 (5 bases). The CDR3 sequence is 13 residues long. In germline, CDR1 is SGHAT, CDR2 FQNNGV. Trimming left V 6 bases short and J 2 bases short, with 11 bases between.

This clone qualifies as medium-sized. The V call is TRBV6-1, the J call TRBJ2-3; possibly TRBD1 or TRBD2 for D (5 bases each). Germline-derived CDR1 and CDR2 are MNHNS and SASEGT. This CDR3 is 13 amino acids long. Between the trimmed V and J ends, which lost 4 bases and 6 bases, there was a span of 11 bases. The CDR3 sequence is CASSVRGADTQYF. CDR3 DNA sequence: TGTGCCAGCAGTGTTCGAGGGGCCGATACGCAGTATTTT.

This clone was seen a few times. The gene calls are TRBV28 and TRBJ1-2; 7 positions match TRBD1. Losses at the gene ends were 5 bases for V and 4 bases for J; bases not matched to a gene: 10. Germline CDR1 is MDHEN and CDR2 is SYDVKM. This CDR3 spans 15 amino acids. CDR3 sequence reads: CASSPTEGASYGYTF. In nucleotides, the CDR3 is TGTGCCAGCAGTCCTACGGAGGGGGCGAGCTATGGCTACACCTTC.

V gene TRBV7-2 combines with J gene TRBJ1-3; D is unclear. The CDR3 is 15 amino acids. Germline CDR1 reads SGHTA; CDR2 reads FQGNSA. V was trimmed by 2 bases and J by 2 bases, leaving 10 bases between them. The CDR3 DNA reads TGTGCCAGCAGCTTATTCTCCGGCCCTGGAAACACCATATATTTT. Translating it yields CASSLFSGPGNTIYF.

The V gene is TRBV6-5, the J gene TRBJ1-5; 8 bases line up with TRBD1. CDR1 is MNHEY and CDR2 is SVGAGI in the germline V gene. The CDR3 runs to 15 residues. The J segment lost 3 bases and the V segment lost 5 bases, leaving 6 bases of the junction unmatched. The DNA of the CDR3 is TGTGCCAGCAGTATGGGACAGGCCCACAATCAGCCCCAGCATTTT. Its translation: CASSMGQAHNQPQHF.

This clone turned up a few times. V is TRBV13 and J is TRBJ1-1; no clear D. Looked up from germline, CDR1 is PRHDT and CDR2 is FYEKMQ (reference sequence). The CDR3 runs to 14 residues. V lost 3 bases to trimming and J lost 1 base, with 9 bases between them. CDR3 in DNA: TGTGCCAGCAGCTTGTATTTGCGGAACACTGAAGCTTTCTTT. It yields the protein CASSLYLRNTEAFF.

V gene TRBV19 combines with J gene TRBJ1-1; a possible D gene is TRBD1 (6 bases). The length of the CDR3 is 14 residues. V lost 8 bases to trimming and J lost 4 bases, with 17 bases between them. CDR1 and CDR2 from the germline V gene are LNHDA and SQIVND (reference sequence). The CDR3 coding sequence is TGTGCCAGTGTGAGGGGGACCTGGGGCACTGAAGCTTTCTTT. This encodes CASVRGTWGTEAFF. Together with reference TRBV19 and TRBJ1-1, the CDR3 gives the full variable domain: DGGITQSPKYLFRKEGQNVTLSCEQNLNHDAMYWYRQDPGQGLRLIYYSQIVNDFQKGDIAEGYSVSREKKESFPLTVTSAQKNPTAFYLCASVRGTWGTEAFFGQGTRLTVV.

The CDR3, as DNA: TGTGCCAGTACCGGGTACTATGGCTACACCTTC. Residues: CASTGYYGYTF. V is TRBV19 and J is TRBJ1-2; D unclear. Germline CDR1 LNHDA, CDR2 SQIVND (reference sequence). The CDR3 has 11 amino acids. V was clipped by 7 bases and J by 3 bases, with 6 bases between them.

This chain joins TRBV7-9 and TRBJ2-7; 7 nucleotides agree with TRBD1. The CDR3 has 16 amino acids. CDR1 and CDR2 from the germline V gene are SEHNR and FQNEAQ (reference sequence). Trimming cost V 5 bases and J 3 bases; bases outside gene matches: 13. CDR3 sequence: CASSQPPGQRNYEQYF. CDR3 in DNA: TGTGCCAGCAGCCAACCTCCGGGACAGAGAAACTACGAGCAGTACTTC.

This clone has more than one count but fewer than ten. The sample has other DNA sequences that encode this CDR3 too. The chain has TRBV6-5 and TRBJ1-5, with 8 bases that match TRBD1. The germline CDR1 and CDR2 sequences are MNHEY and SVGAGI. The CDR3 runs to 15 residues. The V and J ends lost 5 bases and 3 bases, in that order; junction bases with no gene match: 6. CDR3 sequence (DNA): TGTGCCAGCAGTCTAGGGACAGGACTCAATCAGCCCCAGCATTTT. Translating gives CASSLGTGLNQPQHF.

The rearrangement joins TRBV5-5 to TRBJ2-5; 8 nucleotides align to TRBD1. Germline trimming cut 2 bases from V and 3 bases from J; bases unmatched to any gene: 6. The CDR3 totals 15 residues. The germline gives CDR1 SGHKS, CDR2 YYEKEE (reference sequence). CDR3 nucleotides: TGTGCCAGCAGCTTTGGGTGGACAGGGAAAGAGACCCAGTACTTC. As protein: CASSFGWTGKETQYF.

The CDR3 nucleotides are TGTGCCAGTAGTATAGCCAGCCCCTATGGCTACACCTTC. This gives the protein CASSIASPYGYTF. J is TRBJ1-2 and V is TRBV19; D not certain. The CDR3 is made up of 13 amino acids. Germline V gene lookup returns CDR1 LNHDA and CDR2 SQIVND (reference sequence). The germline V and J ends were trimmed by 1 base and 4 bases, with 7 bases remaining between them.

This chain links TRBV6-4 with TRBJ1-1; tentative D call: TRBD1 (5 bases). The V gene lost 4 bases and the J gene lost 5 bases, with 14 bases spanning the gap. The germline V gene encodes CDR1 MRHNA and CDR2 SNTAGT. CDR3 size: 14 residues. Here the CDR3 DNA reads TGTGCCAGCAGTGCCGAATGGGGGGGAACTGAAGCTTTCTTT. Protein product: CASSAEWGGTEAFF.

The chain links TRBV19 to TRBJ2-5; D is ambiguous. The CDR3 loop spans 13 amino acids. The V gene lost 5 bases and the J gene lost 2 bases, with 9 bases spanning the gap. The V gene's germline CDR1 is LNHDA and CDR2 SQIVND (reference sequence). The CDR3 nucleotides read TGTGCCAGTAGTTGGTCCTTACAAGAGACCCAGTACTTC. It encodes CASSWSLQETQYF. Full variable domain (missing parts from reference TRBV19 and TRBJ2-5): DGGITQSPKYLFRKEGQNVTLSCEQNLNHDAMYWYRQDPGQGLRLIYYSQIVNDFQKGDIAEGYSVSREKKESFPLTVTSAQKNPTAFYLCASSWSLQETQYFGPGTRLLVL.

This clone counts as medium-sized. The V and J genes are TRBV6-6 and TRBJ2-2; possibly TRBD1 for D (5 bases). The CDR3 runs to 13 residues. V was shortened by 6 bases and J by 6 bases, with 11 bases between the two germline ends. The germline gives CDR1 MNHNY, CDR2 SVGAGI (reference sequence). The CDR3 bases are TGTGCCAGCAGCTCAGGGTGGGCCGGGGAGCTGTTTTTT. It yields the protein CASSSGWAGELFF.

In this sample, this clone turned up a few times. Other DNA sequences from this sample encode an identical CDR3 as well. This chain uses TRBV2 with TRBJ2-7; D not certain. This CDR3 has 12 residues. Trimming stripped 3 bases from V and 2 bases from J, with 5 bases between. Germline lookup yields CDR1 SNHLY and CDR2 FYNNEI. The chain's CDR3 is CASSDRTYEQYF. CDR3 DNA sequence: TGTGCCAGCAGTGATCGTACCTACGAGCAGTACTTC.

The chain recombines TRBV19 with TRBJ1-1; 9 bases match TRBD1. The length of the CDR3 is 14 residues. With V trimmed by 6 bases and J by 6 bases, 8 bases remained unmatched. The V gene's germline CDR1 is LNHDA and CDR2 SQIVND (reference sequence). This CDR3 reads CASSVQGAVSEAFF. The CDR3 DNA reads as TGTGCCAGTAGCGTACAGGGGGCGGTCTCTGAAGCTTTCTTT. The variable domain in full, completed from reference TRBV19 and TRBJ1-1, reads DGGITQSPKYLFRKEGQNVTLSCEQNLNHDAMYWYRQDPGQGLRLIYYSQIVNDFQKGDIAEGYSVSREKKESFPLTVTSAQKNPTAFYLCASSVQGAVSEAFFGQGTRLTVV.

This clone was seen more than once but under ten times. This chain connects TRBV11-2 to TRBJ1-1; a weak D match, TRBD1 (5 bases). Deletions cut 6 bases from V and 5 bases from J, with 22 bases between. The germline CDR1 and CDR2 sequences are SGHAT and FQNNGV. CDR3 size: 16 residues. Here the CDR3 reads CASSPEAGWGLTEAFF. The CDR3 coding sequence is TGTGCCAGCAGTCCAGAGGCAGGGTGGGGTTTGACTGAAGCTTTCTTT.